The following is a T cell receptor (beta chain) sequence with its context. Its target is unknown. TCRdb keeps only in-frame clones here, not all; method: immunoSEQ multiplex PCR. This table has about 200,000 clones, about 95% appearing once. This entry is derived from a study of T cell responses to AZD1222 COVID-19 vaccine. This CDR3 comprises 12 residues. V was shortened by 4 bases and J by 3 bases, with 5 bases between the two germline ends. The germline V gene has CDR1 SGHDT and CDR2 YYEEEE. Study results and caveats: A mostly white British donor set with more females was recruited, and clonal diversity was possibly underestimated. Two doses of AZD1222 preceded a rise in Spike-specific TCR breadth and depth.

This chain connects TRBV5-6 to TRBJ1-5; no clear D. The receptor's source is an adult who received the MenACWY meningococcal vaccine as a control. The sequencing used peripheral blood, collected 28 days after the second dose of the MenACWY control vaccine. In DNA, the CDR3 is TGTGCCAGCAGCGTACTCAATCAGCCCCAGCATTTT. Translating gives CASSVLNQPQHF.